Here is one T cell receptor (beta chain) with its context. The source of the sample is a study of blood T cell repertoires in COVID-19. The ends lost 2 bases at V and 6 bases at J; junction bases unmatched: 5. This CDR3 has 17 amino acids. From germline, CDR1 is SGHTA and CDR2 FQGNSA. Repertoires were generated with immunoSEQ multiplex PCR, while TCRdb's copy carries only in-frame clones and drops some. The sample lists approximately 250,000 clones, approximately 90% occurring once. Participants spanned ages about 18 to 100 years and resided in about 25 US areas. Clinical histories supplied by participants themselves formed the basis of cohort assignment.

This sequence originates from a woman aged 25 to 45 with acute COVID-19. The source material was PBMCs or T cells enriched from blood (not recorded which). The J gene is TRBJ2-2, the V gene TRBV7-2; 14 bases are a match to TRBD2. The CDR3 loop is CASSLTGGLAGAGELFF. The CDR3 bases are TGTGCCAGCAGCTTAACTGGGGGACTAGCGGGAGCCGGGGAGCTGTTTTTT.